The 10 T cell receptor beta chains given below trace back to one sample, sequenced in a study of molecular identifiers for immune sequencing clone quantification. Each CDR3 protein gets one entry after TCRdb re-called the PCR reads with MiXCR. Of about half a million distinct CDR3 sequences in the sample, about a fifth were seen once. The sequencing sample was made of naive CD8+ T cells from blood, with Jurkat cell RNA spiked in. Subset indicated: FACS-sorted CD8+CD4-CCR7+CD45RA+ naive T cells. These TCRs come from a human donor in good health. Some libraries in this study had Jurkat cell RNA spiked in.

The CDR3 DNA reads as TGTGCCAGCAGTTATCTGGGGGTCGGAGAGACCCAGTACTTC. This translates into CASSYLGVGETQYF. The chain employs TRBV6-5 and TRBJ2-5, with D possibly being TRBD1 or TRBD2 (5 bases each). The germline gives CDR1 MNHEY, CDR2 SVGAGI. This CDR3 comprises 14 residues. V dropped 3 bases and J dropped 4 bases, with 12 bases sitting between them.

This clonotype was detected once. A much larger clone is a single base away; this may be a read error. The chain uses TRBV20-1 and TRBJ2-3; 12 nucleotides match TRBD2. This CDR3 spans 15 amino acids. Germline V CDR1 and CDR2: DFQATT, SNEGSKA (reference sequence). The CDR3 DNA is TGCGGTGCTCCCGATGGACTAGCGGGATCGGATACGCAGTATTTT. As protein: CGAPDGLAGSDTQYF.

As concerns this clonotype: This may be a read error, as it is one base from a much larger clone. This chain links TRBV30 with TRBJ2-7, with D unresolved. This CDR3 spans 11 amino acids. Germline-derived CDR1 and CDR2 are GTSNPN and SVGIG (reference sequence). The CDR3 DNA follows: TGTGCCTGGAGCGAGACTTTCGAGCAGTGCTTC. Residues: CAWSETFEQCF.

This clonotype appeared many times. The CDR3 DNA reads as TGCAGCGTTGAGTCCGTACCGGTAGAGACCCAGTACTTC. Translated: CSVESVPVETQYF. The chain links TRBV29-1 to TRBJ2-5; D gene uncertain. Germline CDR1 reads SQVTM; CDR2 reads ANQGSEA. CDR3 length: 13 amino acids. Trimming cost V 3 bases and J 4 bases, with 12 bases left between them. Full variable domain (rest looked up from reference TRBV29-1 and TRBJ2-5): SAVISQKPSRDICQRGTSLTIQCQVDSQVTMMFWYRQQPGQSLTLIATANQGSEATYESGFVIDKFPISRPNLTFSTLTVSNMSPEDSSIYLCSVESVPVETQYFGPGTRLLVL.

This clonotype was seen ten or more times. The rearrangement joins TRBV4-1 to TRBJ2-3; D is unresolved. This CDR3 is 12 amino acids long. CDR1 is MGHRA, CDR2 YSYEKL, per germline. V was trimmed by 0 bases and J by 6 bases, leaving 4 bases between them. CDR3 sequence reads: CASSQEMDTQYF. CDR3 sequence (DNA): TGCGCCAGCAGCCAAGAAATGGATACGCAGTATTTT.

This clonotype came up many times. The chain combines TRBV7-9 with TRBJ2-5; D unresolved. This CDR3 comprises 14 residues. CDR1 and CDR2 from the germline V gene are SEHNR and FQNEAQ (reference sequence). The ends were cut back, 1 base at V and 1 base at J, with 7 bases in the middle. CDR3 in DNA: TGTGCCAGCAGCTTAGTGCAGATCCAAGAGACCCAGTACTTC. Its protein is CASSLVQIQETQYF.

This clonotype turned up a few times. The chain couples TRBV6-2 or TRBV6-3 to TRBJ2-4; 7 positions match TRBD2. This CDR3 contains 14 residues. The germline V gene encodes CDR1 MNHEY and CDR2 SVGEGT. Trimming took 0 bases from V and 8 from J; bases not matched to a gene: 4. The CDR3 here is CASSYSLGRDIQYF. The CDR3 nucleotides read TGTGCCAGCAGTTACTCTTTGGGGAGGGACATTCAGTACTTC.

The V and J genes are TRBV19 and TRBJ2-7; 8 bases match TRBD1. The V and J ends lost 6 bases and 3 bases, in that order; junction bases with no gene match: 7. Germline loops: CDR1 LNHDA, CDR2 SQIVND (reference sequence). The CDR3 runs 14 residues. This chain's CDR3 is CASSYAGQGYEQYF. DNA of the CDR3: TGTGCCAGTAGCTATGCAGGACAGGGCTACGAGCAGTACTTC.

This clonotype has more than one count but fewer than ten. The V call is TRBV12-3 or TRBV12-4, the J call TRBJ2-1; 9 bases are shared with TRBD1. V trimming: 5 bases; J trimming: 7 bases; junction bases outside the gene matches: 6. There are 14 residues in the CDR3. The DNA for the CDR3 is TGTGCCAGCAGTCCAACGGACAGGGGTAATGAGCAGTTCTTC. Protein product: CASSPTDRGNEQFF.

This clonotype was seen ten or more times. At one end, the junction sequence differs from germline, possibly due to a read error. This chain links TRBV4-2 with TRBJ2-7; D perhaps matches TRBD2 (6 bases). Germline loops: CDR1 LGHNA, CDR2 YNFKEQ. This CDR3 has 17 residues. The CDR3 DNA reads TGTGCCAGCAGCCCTCAAGCGTCGGGACTCAGCTCCCACGAGCAGTACTTC. Translating gives CASSPQASGLSSHEQYF.